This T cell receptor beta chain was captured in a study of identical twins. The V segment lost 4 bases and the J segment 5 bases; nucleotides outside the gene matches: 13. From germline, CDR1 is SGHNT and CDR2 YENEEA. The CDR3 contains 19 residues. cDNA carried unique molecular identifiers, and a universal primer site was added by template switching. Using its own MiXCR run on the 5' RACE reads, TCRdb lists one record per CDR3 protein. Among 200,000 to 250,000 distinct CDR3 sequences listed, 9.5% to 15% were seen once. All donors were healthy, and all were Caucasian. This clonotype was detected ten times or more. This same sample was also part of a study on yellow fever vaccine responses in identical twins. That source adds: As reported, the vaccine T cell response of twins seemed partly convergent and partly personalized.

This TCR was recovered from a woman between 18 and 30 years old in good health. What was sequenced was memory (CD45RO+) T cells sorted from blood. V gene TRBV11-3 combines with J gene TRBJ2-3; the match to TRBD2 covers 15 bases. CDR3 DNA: TGTGCCAGCAGCTACCGTGAGATCAGGGGACTAGCGGGAGGAGATACGCAGTATTTT. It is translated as CASSYREIRGLAGGDTQYF.